The next 6 T cell receptor beta chains were all read from a single sample in a study of blood T cell repertoires in COVID-19 (dated by TCRdb to 2020 to 2021). Library creation used the immunoSEQ multiplex PCR assay. TCRdb retrieved this table from immuneACCESS and kept in-frame rearrangements only. Not all clones are present; in checked studies, unresolved V genes account for under half, and no reason is known for the remainder. This sample lists about 15,000 clones; 70% to 90% were detected once. Roughly 2.3% of the sample belongs to the ten largest clones. Material for sequencing was peripheral blood. These TCRs come from a woman in her sixties or seventies in a cohort sampled during active or convalescent COVID-19.

The chain employs TRBV11-3 and TRBJ2-1; 8 bases agree with TRBD1. Germline lookup yields CDR1 SGHNT and CDR2 YENEEA. The ends lost 5 bases at V and 6 bases at J; junction bases unmatched: 3. There are 13 residues in the CDR3. The CDR3 DNA sequence: TGTGCCAGCAGCGCCACAGGGGGCAATGAGCAGTTCTTC. Amino acids: CASSATGGNEQFF.

Only one count was recorded for this clone. The rearrangement links TRBV25-1 to TRBJ1-5; weak D call: TRBD1 (5 bases). This CDR3 has 17 residues. The V end lost 0 bases, the J end lost 9 bases, and 21 bases lay between the germline ends. Germline CDR1 MGHDK, CDR2 SYGVNS. The CDR3 reads CASSEYMMDIDHLPQHF. CDR3 sequence (DNA): TGTGCCAGCAGTGAATATATGATGGACATAGATCATCTGCCCCAGCATTTT.

The rearrangement uses TRBV7-9 and TRBJ1-5; no firm D call. V gave up 7 bases and J gave up 0 bases, with 10 bases separating them. CDR1 and CDR2 (germline): SEHNR, FQNEAQ (reference sequence). CDR3 length equals 14 residues. The CDR3 bases are TGTGCCAGCACTCCGGGGTATAGCAATCAGCCCCAGCATTTT. Translating gives CASTPGYSNQPQHF.

V gene TRBV6-6 combines with J gene TRBJ1-2; D is unclear. Trimming took off 4 bases at V and 7 bases at J, with 16 bases between the two ends. CDR3 length: 14 residues. CDR1 is MNHNY and CDR2 is SVGAGI in the germline V gene (reference sequence). The chain's CDR3 is CASSSLRRESGYTF. The CDR3, as DNA: TGTGCCAGCAGTTCCCTGCGCCGAGAGTCTGGCTACACCTTC.

The chain combines TRBV6-5 with TRBJ2-1; TRBD2 matches 8 bases. Germline-derived CDR1 and CDR2 are MNHEY and SVGAGI. Trimming at V came to 7 bases and at J to 6 bases, leaving 11 bases not matched to a gene. The CDR3 is 15 residues long. CDR3 DNA sequence: TGTGCCAGCAAGGGCCGGGGGGGCCGGGTCAATGAGCAGTTCTTC. Translation gives CASKGRGGRVNEQFF.

For this clone: Sequence at one end of the junction differs from germline and may be a read error. The chain couples TRBV27 to TRBJ2-1; 9 nucleotides match TRBD1. There are 15 residues in the CDR3. Germline V lookup: CDR1 MNHEY, CDR2 SMNVEV (reference sequence). In DNA, the CDR3 is TGTGCCAGCAATTTAGGACAGGGGTACTACAATGAGCAGTTCTTC. Its protein product is CASNLGQGYYNEQFF.